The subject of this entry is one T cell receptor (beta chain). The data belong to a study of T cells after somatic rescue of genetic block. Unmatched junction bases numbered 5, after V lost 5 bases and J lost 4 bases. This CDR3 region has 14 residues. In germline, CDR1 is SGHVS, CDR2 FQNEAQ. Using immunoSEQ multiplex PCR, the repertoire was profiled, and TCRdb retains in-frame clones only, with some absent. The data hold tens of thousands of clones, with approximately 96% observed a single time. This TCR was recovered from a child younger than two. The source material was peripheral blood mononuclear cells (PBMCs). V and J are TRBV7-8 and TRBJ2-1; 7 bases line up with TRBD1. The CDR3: CASSLTGPYNEQFF. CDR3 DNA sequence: TGTGCCAGCAGCCTGACAGGGCCATACAATGAGCAGTTCTTC. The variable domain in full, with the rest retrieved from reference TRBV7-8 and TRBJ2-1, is GAGVSQSPRYKVAKRGQDVALRCDPISGHVSLFWYQQALGQGPEFLTYFQNEAQLDKSGLPSDRFFAERPEGSVSTLKIQRTQQEDSAVYLCASSLTGPYNEQFFGPGTRLTVL.